There are a few counts of the clone carrying this T cell receptor beta chain. The antigen remains unidentified. Germline V gene sequence: CDR1 MGHRA, CDR2 YSYEKL. Losses at the gene ends were 1 base for V and 10 bases for J; bases not matched to a gene: 16. The CDR3 covers 17 residues. This specimen comes from a study of T cells after yellow fever vaccination. The overall study: SMART-Seq v4 Ultra Low Input served to prepare low-cell-number fractions.

Whole-study findings and limits: Among primary-vaccination clones, most reappeared after the booster, at roughly 96% for CD4 and more than 85% for CD8.

TCR cDNA was made by 5'RACE template switching, adding a universal primer site and UMIs. TCRdb reanalysed the 5' RACE reads using MiXCR and keeps one entry per CDR3 protein. The sample consists of 320,000 or so distinct CDR3 sequences, roughly 8.3% of them appearing once. The J gene is TRBJ2-1, the V gene TRBV4-1, with 7 bases fitting TRBD2. The material was PBMCs, obtained around 45 days after the first yellow fever vaccination. The clonotype comes from a man aged 18-30 years who received the YFV17D yellow fever vaccine. This CDR3 reads CASSQGSMGMGGREQFF. CDR3 in DNA: TGCGCCAGCAGCCAAGGATCTATGGGGATGGGAGGGCGGGAGCAGTTCTTC.